Presented here are 11 T cell receptor beta chains from one specimen sequenced in a study of CD8 T cells in ankylosing spondylitis. Which antigens these TCRs recognize remains unknown. A single record per CDR3 protein comes from TCRdb applying MiXCR to the 5' RACE reads. This table has some 840,000 distinct CDR3 sequences, over 9.5% appearing once. Notes on the study in general: The study identified a TCR beta motif of under ten highly homologous variants that appeared characteristic of ankylosing spondylitis blood.

Sequencing used blood, either unsorted or a sorted T cell fraction (not recorded which). The receptors here all came from a male donor with ankylosing spondylitis.

This clonotype showed up just a few times. V is TRBV19 and J is TRBJ2-7; 7 bases are a match to TRBD1. Germline V gives CDR1 LNHDA, CDR2 SQIVND (reference sequence). V shed 5 bases, J shed 2 bases, and the junction held 6 bases outside the gene matches. The CDR3 is 14 amino acids. The CDR3 is CASSSWQGAYEQYF. CDR3 in DNA: TGTGCCAGTAGTTCGTGGCAGGGGGCCTACGAGCAGTACTTC. Supplemented by reference TRBV19 and TRBJ2-7, the full variable domain reads DGGITQSPKYLFRKEGQNVTLSCEQNLNHDAMYWYRQDPGQGLRLIYYSQIVNDFQKGDIAEGYSVSREKKESFPLTVTSAQKNPTAFYLCASSSWQGAYEQYFGPGTRLTVT.

V usage is TRBV20-1 and J usage is TRBJ2-1; TRBD2 is a possible D gene (6 bases). V was clipped by 4 bases and J by 2 bases, with 15 bases between them. Germline-derived CDR1 and CDR2 are DFQATT and SNEGSKA (reference sequence). The CDR3 totals 15 residues. In DNA form, the CDR3 reads TGCAGTGCTACCCGGGACTCCTCCCCCTACAATGAGCAGTTCTTC. It is translated as CSATRDSSPYNEQFF.

This chain uses TRBV29-1 with TRBJ1-1; no clear D gene. V was trimmed by 4 bases and J by 4 bases, leaving 4 bases between them. The CDR3 contains 10 residues. Germline CDR1 reads SQVTM; CDR2 reads ANQGSEA. CDR3: CSVASTEAFF. DNA of the CDR3: TGCAGCGTTGCTTCCACTGAAGCTTTCTTT.

The chain combines TRBV7-9 with TRBJ2-3; D is unclear. The CDR3 is 14 residues long. V lost 5 bases and J lost 2, with 11 bases in between. Per the germline V gene, CDR1 is SEHNR and CDR2 is FQNEAQ (reference sequence). CDR3 loop: CASSQVAYTDTQYF. CDR3 in DNA: TGTGCCAGCAGCCAGGTGGCCTACACAGATACGCAGTATTTT.

V and J are TRBV6-5 and TRBJ1-2; no clear D. V was clipped by 3 bases and J by 0 bases, with 8 bases between them. The CDR3 runs to 14 residues. Germline lookup yields CDR1 MNHEY and CDR2 SVGAGI. CDR3 amino acids: CASSYDGPNYGYTF. DNA for the CDR3: TGTGCCAGCAGTTATGACGGTCCTAACTATGGCTACACCTTC.

This clonotype was observed at least ten times. This chain connects TRBV20-1 to TRBJ1-4; D is unresolved. In germline, CDR1 is DFQATT, CDR2 SNEGSKA (reference sequence). The CDR3 has 12 amino acids. With 2 bases removed from V and 8 bases from J, the gap between germline ends came to 9 bases. CDR3 amino acids: CSARSIGEKLFF. DNA for the CDR3: TGCAGTGCTAGATCGATTGGAGAAAAACTGTTTTTT.

V is TRBV27 and J is TRBJ1-6; 7 bases map to TRBD1. J lost 9 bases, V lost 2 bases, and 4 bases had no gene match. CDR1 MNHEY and CDR2 SMNVEV come from the germline V gene (reference sequence). The CDR3 totals 14 residues. The CDR3, as DNA: TGTGCCAGCAGTTTACGACAGGGTGGTTCACCCCTCCACTTT. Amino acids: CASSLRQGGSPLHF.

In this sample, this clonotype turned up many times. The chain carries TRBV20-1 and TRBJ1-2; 8 nucleotides agree with TRBD1. The V and J ends lost 5 bases and 4 bases, in that order; junction bases with no gene match: 3. The CDR3 is made up of 12 amino acids. Germline CDR1 is DFQATT and CDR2 is SNEGSKA (reference sequence). CDR3: CSALDRGYGYTF. For the CDR3, the DNA is TGCAGTGCTCTTGACAGGGGCTATGGCTACACCTTC.

This clonotype turned up a few times. The CDR3: CASSLDPARYEAFF. CDR3 in DNA: TGCGCCAGCAGCTTGGATCCGGCTCGATATGAAGCTTTCTTT. The chain is built from TRBV5-1 and TRBJ1-1, with D uncertain. The germline V gene has CDR1 SGHRS and CDR2 YFSETQ. Trimming removed 0 bases from V and 7 bases from J, with 13 bases in between. The length of the CDR3 is 14 residues.

This sequence joins TRBV15 and TRBJ2-7; weak D call: TRBD1 (6 bases). The CDR3 length is 13 residues. Deletions cut 5 bases from V and 3 bases from J, with 11 bases between. Germline assignment: CDR1 LNHNV and CDR2 YYDKDF (reference sequence). The CDR3 coding sequence is TGTGCCACCAGCGGGCAGGGGTTCTACGAGCAGTACTTC. Translation gives CATSGQGFYEQYF.

This sequence joins TRBV7-2 and TRBJ2-7; 7 positions match TRBD1. The CDR3 has 12 residues. Per germline, CDR1 SGHTA and CDR2 FQGNSA. V lost 8 bases, J lost 7 bases, and 8 bases stayed unmatched. CDR3 nucleotides: TGTGCCAGCCTAGGGGGCGCAAAAGAGCAGTACTTC. Translated: CASLGGAKEQYF.